This TCR beta chain was recovered during a study of T cells after yellow fever vaccination. CDR3 length: 11 residues. The V end was cut by 6 bases, the J end by 5 bases, with 7 bases between. Germline V gene data show CDR1 as SGHTA and CDR2 as FQGNSA. One entry per CDR3 protein, called by TCRdb with MiXCR from the 5' RACE reads. In the table there are some 600,000 distinct CDR3 sequences, about 17% of which are singletons. Sequencing was performed on PBMCs, taken 5 days after the first yellow fever vaccination. The chain carries TRBV7-2 and TRBJ2-5; D not certain. The TCR was taken from a man between 18 and 35 years old who received the YFV17D yellow fever vaccine. In DNA, the CDR3 is TGTGCCAGCAGGATGGGGGAGACCCAGTACTTC. Protein sequence: CASRMGETQYF. The full variable domain, its missing parts supplied by reference TRBV7-2 and TRBJ2-5, is GAGVSQSPSNKVTEKGKDVELRCDPISGHTALYWYRQSLGQGLEFLIYFQGNSAPDKSGLPSDRFSAERTGGSVSTLTIQRTQQEDSAVYLCASRMGETQYFGPGTRLLVL.